This T cell receptor (beta chain) was sequenced in a study of CD8+ T cells in alopecia areata. The overall study: Among treated patients, severity was scored by affected scalp area percentage.

The study's findings and limits: Tofacitinib significantly brought down scalp clonality and expanded CD8+ clones among top 100.

Deletions cut 3 bases from V and 7 bases from J, with 12 bases between. Germline V CDR1 and CDR2: MDHEN, SYDVKM. The CDR3 has 13 amino acids. Reverse transcription of extracted RNA yielded cDNA, which provided the sequencing template. Clones were sequenced by immunoSEQ multiplex PCR, and TCRdb holds only the in-frame ones, with some missing. Of about 74,000 clones in the sample, 29% were seen once. In the case of this clone: The antigen is undetermined.

The treatment is: oral pan-JAK inhibitor, 5-10 mg twice daily. The chain employs TRBV28 and TRBJ2-5; possibly TRBD1 or TRBD2 for D (5 bases each). The sequence came from a human donor with alopecia areata. Specimen: CD8+ T cells sorted from blood, collected at week 4, from a patient treated with tofacitinib. The CDR3 spells CASSLRGDGTQYF. The CDR3 DNA reads as TGTGCCAGCAGTTTGCGAGGGGACGGGACCCAGTACTTC.